The clone carrying this T cell receptor beta chain was observed many times. The target antigen is unknown. Preparation of TCR beta libraries was done by quantitative 5'-RACE with molecular barcodes. Via MiXCR, TCRdb re-called the 5' RACE reads, giving one row per CDR3 protein. The sample has fewer than 200,000 distinct CDR3 sequences, 18% seen once. The source of the sample is a study of CD8 T cells in ankylosing spondylitis. Study-level findings and limits: Within peripheral blood, clones linked to disease were CD8+ and relatively rare. Matched synovial fluid from ankylosing spondylitis patients was reported to be enriched for disease-linked clones.

V gave up 0 bases and J gave up 0 bases, with 15 bases separating them. The CDR3 sequence is 18 residues long. CDR1 and CDR2 from the germline V gene are ENHRY and SYGVKD. The rearrangement joins TRBV10-3 to TRBJ1-3; D might be TRBD1 (5 bases). Material: blood, either unsorted or a sorted T cell fraction (not recorded which). This receptor was identified in a male donor aged 10 to 30 with ankylosing spondylitis or in good health (not recorded which). CDR3 loop: CAISESMGRSSSGNTIYF. CDR3 sequence (DNA): TGTGCCATCAGTGAGTCGATGGGACGGTCGAGCTCTGGAAACACCATATATTTT.